These 2 T cell receptor beta chains originate from one sample sequenced in a study of T cell repertoires in cytomegalovirus infection. MiXCR was run by TCRdb on the reads, yielding one entry per CDR3 protein. The data contain about 500,000 distinct CDR3 sequences, around a third of them singletons. Their recognized antigens are unknown. Source: cultured PBMCs, taken from culture after CMV antigen stimulation. The receptors were gathered from a human donor in good health (CMV status not recorded). Some clones in this sample may be carry-over from other donors' samples.

This sequence joins TRBV11-1 and TRBJ2-1; 9 bases are a match to TRBD2. With 6 bases clipped from V and 0 bases from J, the junction kept 6 bases outside the gene matches. CDR3 length equals 16 residues. Germline values: CDR1 SGHAT, CDR2 FQDESV (reference sequence). CDR3: CASRSATSGSYNEQFF. The CDR3 coding sequence is TGTGCCAGCAGGTCAGCGACTAGCGGCTCCTACAATGAGCAGTTCTTC.

This clonotype was picked up many times. The genes are TRBV2 and TRBJ1-2; the D is unclear. Germline CDR1 reads SNHLY; CDR2 reads FYNNEI. CDR3 length: 16 residues. V lost 10 bases to trimming and J lost 0 bases, with 21 bases between them. CDR3 nucleotides: TGTGCCACCTCCCCGACGATGGCAACCTCTAACTATGGCTACACCTTC. Translated: CATSPTMATSNYGYTF.